Below, 5 T cell receptor beta chains from the same sample are listed, as sequenced in a study of prognosis after radiotherapy for stage I lung cancer. From genomic DNA, two-round multiplex PCR was used to amplify TCR beta CDR3. Initially, in first-round PCR, primers specific to each TRBV and TRBJ gene were used. TCRdb called the multiplex PCR reads again in MiXCR, with one record for every CDR3 protein. The sample contains about 16,000 distinct CDR3 sequences, 44% of which appear only once. This sample comprised PBMCs, obtained before or after stereotactic body radiation therapy (not recorded which). Source of these receptors: a donor over 45 with non-small cell lung cancer.

This clonotype came up a few times. This chain links TRBV6-1 with TRBJ2-3; TRBD2 matches 7 bases. Germline V lookup: CDR1 MNHNS, CDR2 SASEGT. The CDR3 is made up of 14 amino acids. V lost 1 base and J lost 8; bases outside the gene matches: 6. This CDR3 reads CASSEVLGGVTQYF. The CDR3 DNA sequence: TGTGCCAGCAGTGAAGTATTGGGGGGGGTTACGCAGTATTTT.

This clonotype showed up many times. The V and J genes are TRBV28 and TRBJ1-1; TRBD1 matches 7 bases. V lost 5 bases, J lost 3 bases, and 3 bases stayed unmatched. Germline V gives CDR1 MDHEN, CDR2 SYDVKM. CDR3 length: 13 amino acids. CDR3 in DNA: TGTGCCAGCAGTATCGGGACAGACACTGAAGCTTTCTTT. Translation: CASSIGTDTEAFF.

This clonotype was seen repeatedly, ten times or more. This chain connects TRBV20-1 to TRBJ1-1, with a possible D match to TRBD1 (6 bases). Trimming removed 5 bases from V and 4 bases from J, with 17 bases in between. Germline lookup yields CDR1 DFQATT and CDR2 SNEGSKA (reference sequence). The CDR3 contains 14 residues. The chain's CDR3 is CSAEGERGGTEAFF. The DNA of the CDR3 is TGCAGTGCTGAGGGGGAACGAGGCGGCACTGAAGCTTTCTTT.

This chain uses TRBV7-9 with TRBJ1-1; TRBD1 matches at 8 bases. The CDR3 is 14 amino acids. CDR1 and CDR2 (germline): SEHNR, FQNEAQ (reference sequence). J was trimmed by 10 bases and V by 1 base; bases with no gene match: 8. This CDR3 reads CASSLDSRQGRAFF. The CDR3 region has the DNA TGTGCCAGCAGCTTAGATTCGCGACAGGGGAGAGCTTTCTTT.

The table lists this clonotype with many counts. The chain combines TRBV6-1 with TRBJ1-1; 7 bases are a match to TRBD1. V trimming: 6 bases; J trimming: 7 bases; junction bases outside the gene matches: 5. The CDR3 consists of 12 residues. CDR1 and CDR2 from the germline V gene are MNHNS and SASEGT. The DNA of the CDR3 is TGTGCCAGCAGCCGCGGGACAGATGAAGCTTTCTTT. This encodes CASSRGTDEAFF.